This T cell receptor (beta chain) comes out of a study of T cells in localized non-small cell lung cancer. About this clone itself: Its antigen is unknown.

Study results and caveats: Density of T cells in blood, when higher, went with longer overall survival. Across samples, adjacent lung featured a median roughly 50 of the top 100 tumor clones. Uninvolved adjacent lung, not tumor, had the highest T cell clonality. Sequence data derive from only one tumor region, so heterogeneity remains possible.

V lost 3 bases and J lost 0, with 8 bases in between. This CDR3 is built from 14 residues. Germline values: CDR1 MNHEY, CDR2 SMNVEV (reference sequence). Produced via immunoSEQ multiplex PCR; TCRdb's table is partial and in-frame only. Here the sample spans about 40,000 clones, around 85% being singletons. This chain links TRBV27 with TRBJ1-1; no clear D. The sample in question was peripheral blood, obtained before any cancer treatment. This TCR was recovered from a man between 40 and 70 years old with stage I lung adenocarcinoma. The CDR3 DNA reads as TGTGCCAGCAGTTTGGGGTTCCTGAACACTGAAGCTTTCTTT. Its protein product is CASSLGFLNTEAFF.